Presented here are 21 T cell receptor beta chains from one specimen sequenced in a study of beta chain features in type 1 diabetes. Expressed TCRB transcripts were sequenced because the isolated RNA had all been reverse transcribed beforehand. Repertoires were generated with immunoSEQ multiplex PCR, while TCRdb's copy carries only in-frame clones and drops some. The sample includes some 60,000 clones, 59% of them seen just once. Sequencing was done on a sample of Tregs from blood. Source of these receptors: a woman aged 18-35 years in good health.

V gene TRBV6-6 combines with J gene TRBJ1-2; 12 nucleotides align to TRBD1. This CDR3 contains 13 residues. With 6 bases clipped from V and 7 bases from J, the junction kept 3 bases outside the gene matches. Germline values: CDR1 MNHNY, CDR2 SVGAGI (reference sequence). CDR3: CASSRGQGAGYTF. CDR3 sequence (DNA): TGTGCCAGCAGCCGGGGACAGGGGGCTGGCTACACCTTC.

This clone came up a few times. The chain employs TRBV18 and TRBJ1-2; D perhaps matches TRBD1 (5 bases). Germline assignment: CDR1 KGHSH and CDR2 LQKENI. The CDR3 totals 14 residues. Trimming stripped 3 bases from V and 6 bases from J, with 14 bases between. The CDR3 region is CASSPGGFQDGYTF. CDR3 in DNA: TGTGCCAGCTCACCGGGGGGGTTTCAGGATGGCTACACCTTC. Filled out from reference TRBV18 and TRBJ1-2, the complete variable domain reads NAGVMQNPRHLVRRRGQEARLRCSPMKGHSHVYWYRQLPEEGLKFMVYLQKENIIDESGMPKERFSAEFPKEGPSILRIQQVVRGDSAAYFCASSPGGFQDGYTFGSGTRLTVV.

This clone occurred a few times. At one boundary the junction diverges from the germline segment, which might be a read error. In DNA, the CDR3 is TGTGCCAGCAGTTTAGACAGGATTAGCACAGATACGCAGTATTTT. This encodes CASSLDRISTDTQYF. This chain uses TRBV7-2 with TRBJ2-3; D might be TRBD1 (6 bases). The CDR3 is 15 residues long. Germline V gives CDR1 SGHTA, CDR2 FQGNSA.

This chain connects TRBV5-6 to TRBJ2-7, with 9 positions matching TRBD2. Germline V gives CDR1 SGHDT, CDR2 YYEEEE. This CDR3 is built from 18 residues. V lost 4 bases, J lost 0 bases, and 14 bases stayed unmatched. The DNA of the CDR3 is TGTGCCAGCAGCCCCTTGGGCAGAAGCGGGAGGCCCTCCTACGAGCAGTACTTC. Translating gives CASSPLGRSGRPSYEQYF.

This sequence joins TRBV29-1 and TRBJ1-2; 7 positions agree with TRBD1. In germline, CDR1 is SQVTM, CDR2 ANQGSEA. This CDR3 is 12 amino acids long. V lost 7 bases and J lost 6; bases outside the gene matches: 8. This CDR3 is CSALGQEDGYTF. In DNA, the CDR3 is TGCAGCGCCCTCGGACAGGAGGATGGCTACACCTTC.

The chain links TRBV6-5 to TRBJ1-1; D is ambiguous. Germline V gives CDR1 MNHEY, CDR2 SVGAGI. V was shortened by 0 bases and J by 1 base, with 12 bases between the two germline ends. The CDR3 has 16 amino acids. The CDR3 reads CASSYSFTVPNTEAFF. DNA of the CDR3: TGTGCCAGCAGTTACTCTTTTACGGTCCCGAACACTGAAGCTTTCTTT.

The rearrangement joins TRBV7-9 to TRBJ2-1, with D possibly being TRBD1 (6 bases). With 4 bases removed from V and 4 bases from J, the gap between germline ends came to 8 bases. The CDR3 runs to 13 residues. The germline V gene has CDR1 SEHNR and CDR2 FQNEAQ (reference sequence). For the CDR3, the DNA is TGTGCCAGCAGCTCCGGGACATACAATGAGCAGTTCTTC. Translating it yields CASSSGTYNEQFF.

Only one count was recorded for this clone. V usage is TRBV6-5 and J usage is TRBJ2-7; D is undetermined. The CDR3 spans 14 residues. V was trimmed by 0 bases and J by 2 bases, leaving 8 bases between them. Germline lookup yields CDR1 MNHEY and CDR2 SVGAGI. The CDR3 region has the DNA TGTGCCAGCAGTTACTCCACATTGGCCTACGAGCAGTACTTC. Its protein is CASSYSTLAYEQYF.

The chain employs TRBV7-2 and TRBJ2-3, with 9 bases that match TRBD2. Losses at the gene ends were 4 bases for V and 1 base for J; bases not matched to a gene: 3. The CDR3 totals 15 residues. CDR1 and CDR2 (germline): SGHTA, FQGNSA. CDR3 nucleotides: TGTGCCAGCAGCTCAAGACTAGCGGGCACAGATACGCAGTATTTT. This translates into CASSSRLAGTDTQYF.

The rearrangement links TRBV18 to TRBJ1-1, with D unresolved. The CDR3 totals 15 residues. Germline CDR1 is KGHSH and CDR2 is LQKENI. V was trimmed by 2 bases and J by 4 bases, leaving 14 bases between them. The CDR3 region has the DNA TGTGCCAGCTCACCAGGCGGAGGGAAATTCACTGAAGCTTTCTTT. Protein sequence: CASSPGGGKFTEAFF.

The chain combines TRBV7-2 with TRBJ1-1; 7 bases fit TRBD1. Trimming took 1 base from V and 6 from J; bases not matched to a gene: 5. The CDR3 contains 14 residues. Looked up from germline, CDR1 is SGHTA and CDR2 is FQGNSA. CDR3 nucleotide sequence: TGTGCCAGCAGCTTAGGGTTTCAGGGGGCTGAAGCTTTCTTT. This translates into CASSLGFQGAEAFF. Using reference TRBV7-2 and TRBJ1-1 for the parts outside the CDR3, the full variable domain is GAGVSQSPSNKVTEKGKDVELRCDPISGHTALYWYRQSLGQGLEFLIYFQGNSAPDKSGLPSDRFSAERTGGSVSTLTIQRTQQEDSAVYLCASSLGFQGAEAFFGQGTRLTVV.

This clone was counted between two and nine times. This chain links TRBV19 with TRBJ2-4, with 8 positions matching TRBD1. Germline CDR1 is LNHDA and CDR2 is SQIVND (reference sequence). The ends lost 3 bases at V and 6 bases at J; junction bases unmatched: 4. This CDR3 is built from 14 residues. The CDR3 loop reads CASSIRQGRNIQYF. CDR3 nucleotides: TGTGCCAGTAGTATCCGACAGGGGCGAAACATTCAGTACTTC.

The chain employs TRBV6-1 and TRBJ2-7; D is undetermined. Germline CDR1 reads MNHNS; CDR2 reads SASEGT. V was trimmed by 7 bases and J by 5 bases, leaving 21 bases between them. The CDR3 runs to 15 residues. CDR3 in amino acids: CASIGGAEAEDEQYF. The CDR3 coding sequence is TGTGCCAGCATAGGTGGCGCTGAGGCAGAGGACGAGCAGTACTTC.

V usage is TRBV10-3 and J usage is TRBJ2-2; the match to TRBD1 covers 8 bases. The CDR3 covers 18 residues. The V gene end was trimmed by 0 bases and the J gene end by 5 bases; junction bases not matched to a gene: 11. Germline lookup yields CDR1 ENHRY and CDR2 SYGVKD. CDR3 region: CAISESRRAGGRTGELFF. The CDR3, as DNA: TGTGCCATCAGTGAGTCGAGGCGGGCAGGGGGCAGGACCGGGGAGCTGTTTTTT.

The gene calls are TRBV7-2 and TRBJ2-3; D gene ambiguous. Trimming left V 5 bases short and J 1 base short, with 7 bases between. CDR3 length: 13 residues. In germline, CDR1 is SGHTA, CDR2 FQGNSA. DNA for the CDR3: TGTGCCAGCAGCCTTTCCCGCACAGATACGCAGTATTTT. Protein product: CASSLSRTDTQYF.

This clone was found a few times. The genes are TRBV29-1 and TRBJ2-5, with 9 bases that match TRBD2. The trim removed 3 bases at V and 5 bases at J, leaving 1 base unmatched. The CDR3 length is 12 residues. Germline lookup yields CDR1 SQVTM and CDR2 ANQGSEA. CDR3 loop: CSVDLAGETQYF. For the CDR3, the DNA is TGCAGCGTTGATCTAGCGGGGGAGACCCAGTACTTC. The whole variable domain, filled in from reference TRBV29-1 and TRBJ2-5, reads SAVISQKPSRDICQRGTSLTIQCQVDSQVTMMFWYRQQPGQSLTLIATANQGSEATYESGFVIDKFPISRPNLTFSTLTVSNMSPEDSSIYLCSVDLAGETQYFGPGTRLLVL.

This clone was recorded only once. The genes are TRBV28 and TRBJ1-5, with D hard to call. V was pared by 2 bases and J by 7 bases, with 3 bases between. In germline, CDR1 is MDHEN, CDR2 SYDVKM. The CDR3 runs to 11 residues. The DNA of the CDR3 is TGTGCCAGCAGTTTACGGCAGCCCCAGCATTTT. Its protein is CASSLRQPQHF.

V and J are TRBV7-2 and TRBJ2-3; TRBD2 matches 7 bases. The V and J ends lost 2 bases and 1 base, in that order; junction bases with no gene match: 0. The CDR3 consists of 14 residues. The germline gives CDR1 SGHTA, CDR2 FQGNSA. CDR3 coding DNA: TGTGCCAGCAGCTTACGGGGGGGCACAGATACGCAGTATTTT. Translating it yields CASSLRGGTDTQYF.

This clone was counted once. The CDR3: CAWVGQNNSPLHF. The CDR3, as DNA: TGTGCCTGGGTGGGACAGAATAATTCACCCCTCCACTTT. This rearrangement joins TRBV30 to TRBJ1-6; 7 bases fit TRBD1. This CDR3 comprises 13 residues. CDR1 and CDR2 (germline): GTSNPN, SVGIG (reference sequence). J lost 5 bases, V lost 5 bases, and 3 bases had no gene match.

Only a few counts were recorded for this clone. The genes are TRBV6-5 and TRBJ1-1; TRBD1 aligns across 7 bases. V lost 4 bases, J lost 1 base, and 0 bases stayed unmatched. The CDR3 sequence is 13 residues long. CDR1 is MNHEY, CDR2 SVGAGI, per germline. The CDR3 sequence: CASSWTGNTEAFF. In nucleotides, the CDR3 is TGTGCCAGCAGTTGGACAGGGAACACTGAAGCTTTCTTT.

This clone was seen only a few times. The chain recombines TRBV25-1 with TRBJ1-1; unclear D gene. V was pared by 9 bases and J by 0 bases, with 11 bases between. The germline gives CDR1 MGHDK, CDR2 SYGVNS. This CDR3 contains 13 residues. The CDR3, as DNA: TGTGCCAGTATGCACGGGGTGAACACTGAAGCTTTCTTT. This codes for CASMHGVNTEAFF. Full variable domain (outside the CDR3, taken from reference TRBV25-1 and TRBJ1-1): EADIYQTPRYLVIGTGKKITLECSQTMGHDKMYWYQQDPGMELHLIHYSYGVNSTEKGDLSSESTVSRIRTEHFPLTLESARPSHTSQYLCASMHGVNTEAFFGQGTRLTVV.